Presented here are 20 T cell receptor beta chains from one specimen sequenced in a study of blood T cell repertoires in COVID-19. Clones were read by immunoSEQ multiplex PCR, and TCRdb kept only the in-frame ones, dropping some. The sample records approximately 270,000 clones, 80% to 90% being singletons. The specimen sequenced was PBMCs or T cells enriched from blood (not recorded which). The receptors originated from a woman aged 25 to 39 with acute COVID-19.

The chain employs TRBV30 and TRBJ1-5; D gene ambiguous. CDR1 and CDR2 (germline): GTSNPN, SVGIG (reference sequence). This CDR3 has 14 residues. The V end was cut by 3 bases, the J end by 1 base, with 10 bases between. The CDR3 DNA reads TGTGCCTGGAGATCACAGACCAGCAATCAGCCCCAGCATTTT. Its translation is CAWRSQTSNQPQHF.

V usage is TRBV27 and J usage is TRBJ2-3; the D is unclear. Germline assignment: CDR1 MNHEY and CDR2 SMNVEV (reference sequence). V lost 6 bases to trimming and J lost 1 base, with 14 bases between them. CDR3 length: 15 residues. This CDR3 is CASSLVATGTDTQYF. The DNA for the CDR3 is TGTGCCAGCAGCCTCGTCGCCACTGGCACAGATACGCAGTATTTT.

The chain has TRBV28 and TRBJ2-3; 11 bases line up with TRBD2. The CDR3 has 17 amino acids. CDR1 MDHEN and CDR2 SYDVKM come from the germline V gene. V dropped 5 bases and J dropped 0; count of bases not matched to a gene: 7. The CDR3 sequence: CASSGSGRATSTDTQYF. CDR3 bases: TGTGCCAGCAGTGGTAGCGGGAGGGCTACTAGCACAGATACGCAGTATTTT.

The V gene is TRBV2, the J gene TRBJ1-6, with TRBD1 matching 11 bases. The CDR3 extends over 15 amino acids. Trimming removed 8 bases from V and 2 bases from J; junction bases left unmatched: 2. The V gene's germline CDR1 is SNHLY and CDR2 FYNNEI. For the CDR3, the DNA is TGTGCCAGCGGGGGACAGGGGGCCTATAATTCACCCCTCCACTTT. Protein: CASGGQGAYNSPLHF.

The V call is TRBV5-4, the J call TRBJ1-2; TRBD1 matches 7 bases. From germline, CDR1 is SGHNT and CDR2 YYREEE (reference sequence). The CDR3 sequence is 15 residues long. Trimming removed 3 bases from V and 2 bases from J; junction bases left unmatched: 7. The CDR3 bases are TGTGCCAGCAGCTCCTACAGGGGCCCCAACTATGGCTACACCTTC. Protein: CASSSYRGPNYGYTF.

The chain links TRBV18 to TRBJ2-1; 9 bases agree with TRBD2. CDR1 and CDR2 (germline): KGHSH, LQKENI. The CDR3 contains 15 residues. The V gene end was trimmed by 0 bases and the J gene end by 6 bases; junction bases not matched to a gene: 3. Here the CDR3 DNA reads TGTGCCAGCTCACCACCTAGCGGGAGTAGCAATGAGCAGTTCTTC. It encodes CASSPPSGSSNEQFF.

The CDR3 DNA is TGTGCCAGCAGCCCCCGGGACAGAGGAAACACCATATATTTT. This sequence encodes CASSPRDRGNTIYF. V is TRBV3-1 (or the pseudogene TRBV3-2) and J is TRBJ1-3, with 7 bases that match TRBD1. The germline CDR1 and CDR2 sequences are LGHDT and YNNKEL (reference sequence). CDR3 size: 14 residues. Unmatched junction bases numbered 4, after V lost 4 bases and J lost 4 bases.

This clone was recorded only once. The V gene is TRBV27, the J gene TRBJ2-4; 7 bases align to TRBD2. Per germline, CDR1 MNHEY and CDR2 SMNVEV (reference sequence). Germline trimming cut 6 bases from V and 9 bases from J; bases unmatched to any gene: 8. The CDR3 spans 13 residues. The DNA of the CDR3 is TGTGCCAGCAGGGGCGGGGGACGGGGCATTCAGTACTTC. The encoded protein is CASRGGGRGIQYF.

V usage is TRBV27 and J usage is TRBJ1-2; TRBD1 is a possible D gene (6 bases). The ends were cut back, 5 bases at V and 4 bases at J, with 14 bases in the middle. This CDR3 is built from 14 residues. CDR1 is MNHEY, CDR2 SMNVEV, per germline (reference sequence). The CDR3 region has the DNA TGTGCCAGCAGTGGGGGGGGCACTCCCTATGGCTACACCTTC. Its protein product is CASSGGGTPYGYTF.

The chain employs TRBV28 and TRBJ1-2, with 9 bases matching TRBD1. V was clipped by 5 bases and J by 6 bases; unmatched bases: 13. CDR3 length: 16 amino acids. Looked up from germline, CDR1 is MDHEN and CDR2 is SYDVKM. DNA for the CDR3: TGTGCCAGCAGTATCTTCCCGGGACAGGGATGGAATGGCTACACCTTC. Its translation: CASSIFPGQGWNGYTF.

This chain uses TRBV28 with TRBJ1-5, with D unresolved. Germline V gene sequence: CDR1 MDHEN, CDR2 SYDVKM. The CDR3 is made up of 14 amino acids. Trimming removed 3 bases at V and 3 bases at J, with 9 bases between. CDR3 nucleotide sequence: TGTGCCAGCAGTTTTTTAAGAGCCAATCAGCCCCAGCATTTT. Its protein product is CASSFLRANQPQHF.

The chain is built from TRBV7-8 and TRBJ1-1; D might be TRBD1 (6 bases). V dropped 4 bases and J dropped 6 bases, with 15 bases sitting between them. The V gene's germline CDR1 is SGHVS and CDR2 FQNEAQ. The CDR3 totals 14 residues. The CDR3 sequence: CASSSLQGRAEAFF. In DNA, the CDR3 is TGTGCCAGCAGCTCCCTACAGGGTCGCGCTGAAGCTTTCTTT.

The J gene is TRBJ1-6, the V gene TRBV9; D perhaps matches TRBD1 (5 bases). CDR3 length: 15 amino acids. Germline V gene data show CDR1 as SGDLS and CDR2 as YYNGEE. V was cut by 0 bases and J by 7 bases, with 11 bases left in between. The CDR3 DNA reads TGTGCCAGCAGCGTAGCGGCAGGGTCCAATTCACCCCTCCACTTT. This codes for CASSVAAGSNSPLHF. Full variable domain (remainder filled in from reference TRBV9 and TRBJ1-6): DSGVTQTPKHLITATGQRVTLRCSPRSGDLSVYWYQQSLDQGLQFLIQYYNGEERAKGNILERFSAQQFPDLHSELNLSSLELGDSALYFCASSVAAGSNSPLHFGNGTRLTVT.

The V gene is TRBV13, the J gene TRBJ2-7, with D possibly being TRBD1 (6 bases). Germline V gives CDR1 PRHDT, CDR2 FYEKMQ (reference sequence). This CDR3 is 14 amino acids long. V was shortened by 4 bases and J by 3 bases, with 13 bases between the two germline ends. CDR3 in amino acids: CASSSRDNYYEQYF. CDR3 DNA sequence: TGTGCCAGCAGCTCCCGGGACAACTACTACGAGCAGTACTTC.

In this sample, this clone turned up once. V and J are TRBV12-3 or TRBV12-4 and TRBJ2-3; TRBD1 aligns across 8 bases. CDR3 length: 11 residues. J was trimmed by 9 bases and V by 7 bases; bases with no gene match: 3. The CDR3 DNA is TGTGCCAGCAATGCAGGGGGCACGCAGTATTTT. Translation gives CASNAGGTQYF.

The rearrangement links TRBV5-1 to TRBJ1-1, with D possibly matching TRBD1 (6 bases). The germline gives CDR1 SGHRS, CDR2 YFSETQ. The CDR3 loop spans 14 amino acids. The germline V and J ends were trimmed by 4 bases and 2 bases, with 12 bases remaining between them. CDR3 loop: CASSDGQINTEAFF. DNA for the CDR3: TGCGCCAGCAGCGACGGACAGATTAACACTGAAGCTTTCTTT.

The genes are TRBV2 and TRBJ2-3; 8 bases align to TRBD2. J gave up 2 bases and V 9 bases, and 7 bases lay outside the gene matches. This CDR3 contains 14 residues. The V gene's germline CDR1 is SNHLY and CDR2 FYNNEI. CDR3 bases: TGTGCCAGTAAACTTAGCGGGAACACAGATACGCAGTATTTT. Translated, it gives CASKLSGNTDTQYF.

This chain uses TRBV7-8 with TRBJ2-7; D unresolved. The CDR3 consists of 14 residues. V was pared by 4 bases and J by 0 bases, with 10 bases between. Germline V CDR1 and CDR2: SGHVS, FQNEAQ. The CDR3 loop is CASSYQQNSYEQYF. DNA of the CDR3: TGTGCCAGCAGCTACCAACAGAACTCCTACGAGCAGTACTTC.

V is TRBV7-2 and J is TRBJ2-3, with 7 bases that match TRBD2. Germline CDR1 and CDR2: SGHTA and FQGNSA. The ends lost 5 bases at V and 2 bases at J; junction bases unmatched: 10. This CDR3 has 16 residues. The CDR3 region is CASSKSSGLITDTQYF. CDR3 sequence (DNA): TGTGCCAGCAGCAAATCTAGCGGTCTCATCACAGATACGCAGTATTTT.

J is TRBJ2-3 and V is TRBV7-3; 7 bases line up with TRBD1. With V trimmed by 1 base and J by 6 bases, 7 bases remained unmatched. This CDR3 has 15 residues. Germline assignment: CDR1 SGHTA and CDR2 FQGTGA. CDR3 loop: CASSLRQGSWDTQYF. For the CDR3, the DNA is TGTGCCAGCAGCTTAAGACAGGGATCTTGGGATACGCAGTATTTT.